The entry below gives a single T cell receptor beta chain sequence along with its context. Followed longitudinally, the Seattle patients had been enrolled during active infection. Authors' data handling: Reference gene primer amplification yielded estimated nucleated cell counts. Clones were read by immunoSEQ multiplex PCR, and TCRdb kept only the in-frame ones, dropping some. V, J and clone size reflect that table, while D and trimming were determined from the DNA. This sample has approximately 480,000 clones; nearly 90% occur once, and the top ten carry approximately 0.9%. CDR3 length: 14 amino acids. Trimming removed 5 bases at V and 4 bases at J, with 14 bases between. Germline lookup yields CDR1 LNHDA and CDR2 SQIVND (reference sequence). The data belong to a study of blood T cell repertoires in COVID-19. Study background: Acute and convalescent COVID-19 specimens originated in the United States, Italy and Spain. Sample material is recorded as cDNA or gDNA derived from T cells, B-cell-depleted T cells, or PBMCs.

This sequence was found in a man aged 18 to 30 with COVID-19, enrolled during active disease. Sequenced sample: peripheral blood. The chain is built from TRBV19 and TRBJ1-2; the D gene is possibly TRBD1 (6 bases). This CDR3 is CASSPQDSSYGYTF. CDR3 nucleotide sequence: TGTGCCAGTAGTCCCCAGGACAGCAGCTATGGCTACACCTTC. The variable domain in full, with the rest retrieved from reference TRBV19 and TRBJ1-2, is DGGITQSPKYLFRKEGQNVTLSCEQNLNHDAMYWYRQDPGQGLRLIYYSQIVNDFQKGDIAEGYSVSREKKESFPLTVTSAQKNPTAFYLCASSPQDSSYGYTFGSGTRLTVV.